The clone carrying this T cell receptor beta chain was found a few times. The source of the sample is a study of blood T cell repertoires in COVID-19. Authors' processing steps: Amplification of reference gene primers was used by the study to estimate nucleated cell counts. Generated by immunoSEQ multiplex PCR, the TCRdb table keeps only in-frame clones and is missing some. That table furnishes V, J and clone size, whereas the DNA furnished D and trimming. The sample includes approximately 260,000 clones, around four fifths of them seen just once. The sequence was collected from a woman aged 55-69 years with active or convalescent COVID-19. The specimen was peripheral blood.

Here the CDR3 reads CASSLGPSGAQGEQYF. CDR3 coding DNA: TGCGCCAGCAGCTTGGGGCCCAGCGGGGCCCAGGGGGAGCAGTACTTC. The chain couples TRBV5-1 to TRBJ2-7; D perhaps matches TRBD2 (7 bases). The V gene lost 0 bases and the J gene lost 7 bases, with 20 bases spanning the gap. CDR3 length: 16 residues. Germline CDR1 reads SGHRS; CDR2 reads YFSETQ.